These 9 T cell receptor beta chains originate from one sample sequenced in a study of blood T cell repertoires in COVID-19. Libraries were prepared by immunoSEQ multiplex PCR; TCRdb keeps only in-frame clonotypes and omits some of them. The data show 45,000 to 65,000 clones, more than 90% seen once. Sequenced input: peripheral blood. The receptors shown here come from a human donor in a cohort sampled during active COVID-19.

As to this clone: The germline gene is not matched at one end of the junction; a read error may be the cause. V gene TRBV6-1 combines with J gene TRBJ2-3, with a tentative D call TRBD1 (6 bases). Germline CDR1 and CDR2: MNHNS and SASEGT. This CDR3 comprises 15 residues. The CDR3 DNA reads as TGTGCCAGCAGTGAAGCGCTTCGAGGGGGAGATAGGCAGTATTTT. It encodes CASSEALRGGDRQYF.

This clone was recorded a few times. This chain connects TRBV7-8 to TRBJ1-3; TRBD1 is a possible D gene (5 bases). V was trimmed by 3 bases and J by 0 bases, leaving 9 bases between them. This CDR3 spans 15 amino acids. CDR1 and CDR2 from the germline V gene are SGHVS and FQNEAQ. The CDR3 DNA reads TGTGCCAGCAGCTTGGGGCGGAGCTCTGGAAACACCATATATTTT. Amino acid sequence: CASSLGRSSGNTIYF.

V gene TRBV24-1 combines with J gene TRBJ2-2; 9 bases agree with TRBD1. Germline CDR1 reads KGHDR; CDR2 reads SFDVKD. With 5 bases clipped from V and 3 bases from J, the junction kept 3 bases outside the gene matches. The CDR3 covers 15 residues. CDR3 residues: CATSGGQGYTGELFF. For the CDR3, the DNA is TGTGCCACCAGTGGTGGACAGGGGTACACCGGGGAGCTGTTTTTT.

The chain joins TRBV19 to TRBJ1-5; 9 nucleotides agree with TRBD1. CDR3 length: 14 amino acids. Germline values: CDR1 LNHDA, CDR2 SQIVND (reference sequence). V shed 4 bases and J 6 bases; nucleotides not matched to a gene: 4. CDR3 sequence reads: CASSTDRGAQPQHF. The CDR3 DNA reads TGTGCCAGTAGTACCGACAGGGGGGCTCAGCCCCAGCATTTT.

J is TRBJ1-2 and V is TRBV12-3 or TRBV12-4, with D tentatively TRBD1 (5 bases). Trimming left V 3 bases short and J 3 bases short, with 8 bases between. The length of the CDR3 is 13 residues. CDR3 region: CASSFGGYYGYTF. Here the CDR3 DNA reads TGTGCCAGCAGTTTCGGGGGTTACTATGGCTACACCTTC.

V is TRBV24-1 and J is TRBJ1-1, with D possibly matching TRBD1 (5 bases). CDR3 size: 11 residues. The ends were cut back, 10 bases at V and 10 bases at J, with 15 bases in the middle. The germline V gene has CDR1 KGHDR and CDR2 SFDVKD. CDR3 loop: CATIGSGGAFF. CDR3 nucleotide sequence: TGTGCCACGATAGGTTCGGGGGGAGCTTTCTTT.

The chain joins TRBV7-2 to TRBJ2-1, with 12 bases fitting TRBD2. The CDR3 sequence is 15 residues long. Germline trimming cut 5 bases from V and 7 bases from J; bases unmatched to any gene: 6. The germline V gene encodes CDR1 SGHTA and CDR2 FQGNSA. CDR3 in DNA: TGTGCCAGCAGCCCGTGGACTAGCGGGAATAATGAGCAGTTCTTC. Protein: CASSPWTSGNNEQFF.

This chain joins TRBV5-1 and TRBJ2-7, with 7 bases that match TRBD2. The CDR3 covers 15 residues. Trimming removed 2 bases from V and 1 base from J; junction bases left unmatched: 6. Germline values: CDR1 SGHRS, CDR2 YFSETQ. CDR3 nucleotides: TGCGCCAGCAGCTTCGACGGGGGGTCTTCCTACGAGCAGTACTTC. It encodes CASSFDGGSSYEQYF.

The V gene is TRBV19, the J gene TRBJ1-2; D unresolved. Germline V gene sequence: CDR1 LNHDA, CDR2 SQIVND (reference sequence). The CDR3 covers 12 residues. Trimming stripped 3 bases from V and 6 bases from J, with 8 bases between. As DNA, the CDR3 is TGTGCCAGTAGTATGTCCGGGGATGGCTACACCTTC. It codes for CASSMSGDGYTF.